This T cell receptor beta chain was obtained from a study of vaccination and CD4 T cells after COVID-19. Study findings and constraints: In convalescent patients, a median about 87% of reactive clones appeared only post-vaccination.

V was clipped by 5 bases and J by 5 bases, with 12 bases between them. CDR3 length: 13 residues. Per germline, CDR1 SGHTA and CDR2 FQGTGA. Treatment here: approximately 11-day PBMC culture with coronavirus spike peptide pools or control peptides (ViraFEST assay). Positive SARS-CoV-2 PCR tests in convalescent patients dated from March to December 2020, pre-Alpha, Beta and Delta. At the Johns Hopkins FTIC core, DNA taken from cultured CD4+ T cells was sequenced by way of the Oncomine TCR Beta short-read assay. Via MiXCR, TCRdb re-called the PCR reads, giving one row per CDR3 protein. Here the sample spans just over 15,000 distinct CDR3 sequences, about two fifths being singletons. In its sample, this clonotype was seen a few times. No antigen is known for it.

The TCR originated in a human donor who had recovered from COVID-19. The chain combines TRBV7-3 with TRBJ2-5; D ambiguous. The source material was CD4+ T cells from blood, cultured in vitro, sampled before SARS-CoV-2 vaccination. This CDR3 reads CASSPTLGETQYF. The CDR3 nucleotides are TGTGCCAGCAGCCCGACTCTAGGGGAGACCCAGTACTTC.